Listed here are 23 T cell receptor beta chains from one sample, sequenced in a study of T cell repertoires in cytomegalovirus infection. Antigen specificity for these receptors is unknown. From the reads, TCRdb called clonotypes with MiXCR, one entry per CDR3 protein. The table lists about 220,000 distinct CDR3 sequences, 38% of them singletons. Specimen: CD8+ T cells from cultured PBMCs, collected from culture after CMV antigen stimulation. The source is a human donor in good health (CMV status not recorded). Some clones in this sample may be carry-over from other donors' samples.

This clonotype was recorded a few times. V usage is TRBV7-2 and J usage is TRBJ2-3; no firm D call. The germline V and J ends were trimmed by 6 bases and 5 bases, with 12 bases remaining between them. The length of the CDR3 is 13 residues. Per the germline V gene, CDR1 is SGHTA and CDR2 is FQGNSA. In DNA, the CDR3 is TGTGCCAGCAGTATTCACTCCGGAGATACGCAGTATTTT. As protein: CASSIHSGDTQYF.

This chain joins TRBV27 and TRBJ1-1, with D uncertain. This CDR3 contains 14 residues. Germline V gene lookup returns CDR1 MNHEY and CDR2 SMNVEV (reference sequence). Trimming cost V 6 bases and J 0 bases, with 11 bases left between them. The CDR3 DNA reads TGTGCCAGCAGGACCGTAAAAATGAACACTGAAGCTTTCTTT. Amino acid sequence: CASRTVKMNTEAFF.

This clonotype was found a few times. The chain links TRBV18 to TRBJ2-5; 10 bases line up with TRBD1. Germline V gene sequence: CDR1 KGHSH, CDR2 LQKENI. There are 17 residues in the CDR3. Trimming took 3 bases from V and 4 from J; bases not matched to a gene: 11. In nucleotides, the CDR3 is TGTGCCAGCTCACCTTCGACAGGGGGCGAGTCGGGAGAGACCCAGTACTTC. The encoded protein is CASSPSTGGESGETQYF.

The genes are TRBV7-6 and TRBJ2-1; 9 nucleotides line up with TRBD2. Trimming took 5 bases from V and 5 from J; bases not matched to a gene: 7. The CDR3 has 15 amino acids. Germline lookup yields CDR1 SGHVS and CDR2 FNYEAQ. The DNA of the CDR3 is TGTGCCAGCAGCCAGGGACTAGCAGAGAACAATGAGCAGTTCTTC. It specifies CASSQGLAENNEQFF.

The chain employs TRBV27 and TRBJ2-4; D assignment may be TRBD1 or TRBD2 (6 bases each). This CDR3 has 15 amino acids. CDR1 is MNHEY and CDR2 is SMNVEV in the germline V gene (reference sequence). The V end lost 3 bases, the J end lost 5 bases, and 14 bases lay between the germline ends. CDR3 bases: TGTGCCAGCAGTTTGGGGGGCGTGCGCCAAAACATTCAGTACTTC. Its protein product is CASSLGGVRQNIQYF.

A single count supports this clonotype. This chain joins TRBV6-5 and TRBJ2-7; a weak D match, TRBD1 (5 bases). Trimming took off 3 bases at V and 6 bases at J, with 12 bases between the two ends. This CDR3 has 13 residues. The germline V gene has CDR1 MNHEY and CDR2 SVGAGI. DNA of the CDR3: TGTGCCAGCAGTTATACAGGTCCTGGCGAGCAGTACTTC. The encoded protein is CASSYTGPGEQYF.

This sequence joins TRBV19 and TRBJ1-1; D ambiguous. The germline V gene has CDR1 LNHDA and CDR2 SQIVND (reference sequence). CDR3 length equals 13 residues. Trimming removed 6 bases at V and 5 bases at J, with 13 bases between. The CDR3 DNA is TGTGCCAGTAGGAGGGTTGCCGGAACTGAAGCTTTCTTT. As protein: CASRRVAGTEAFF. The full variable domain, completed using reference TRBV19 and TRBJ1-1, is DGGITQSPKYLFRKEGQNVTLSCEQNLNHDAMYWYRQDPGQGLRLIYYSQIVNDFQKGDIAEGYSVSREKKESFPLTVTSAQKNPTAFYLCASRRVAGTEAFFGQGTRLTVV.

The chain recombines TRBV10-3 with TRBJ1-1; possibly TRBD1 for D (5 bases). V was trimmed by 2 bases and J by 1 base, leaving 17 bases between them. Per germline, CDR1 ENHRY and CDR2 SYGVKD. The CDR3 runs 17 residues. CDR3 in amino acids: CAISEPDSGRPNTEAFF. The CDR3 DNA follows: TGTGCCATCAGTGAGCCGGACTCGGGACGCCCGAACACTGAAGCTTTCTTT.

CDR3 amino acids: CASSHTGTAYYNEQFF. CDR3 bases: TGTGCCAGCAGCCATACAGGGACCGCGTATTACAATGAGCAGTTCTTC. The chain links TRBV7-9 to TRBJ2-1; D possibly corresponds to TRBD1 (6 bases). This CDR3 is 16 amino acids long. Per germline, CDR1 SEHNR and CDR2 FQNEAQ (reference sequence). V shed 5 bases and J shed 4 bases, with 18 bases lying between them.

This sequence joins TRBV12-3 or TRBV12-4 and TRBJ2-7, with 7 bases identical to TRBD2. The CDR3 consists of 13 residues. V trimming: 8 bases; J trimming: 2 bases; junction bases outside the gene matches: 6. The CDR3 DNA follows: TGTGCCAGCCTTCTAAGCGGGACCTACGAGCAGTACTTC. Its protein product is CASLLSGTYEQYF.

V usage is TRBV27 and J usage is TRBJ1-6, with D maybe TRBD1 (5 bases). Germline V gene data show CDR1 as MNHEY and CDR2 as SMNVEV (reference sequence). V was cut by 3 bases and J by 4 bases, with 13 bases left in between. The CDR3 sequence is 16 residues long. The DNA for the CDR3 is TGTGCCAGCAGTTTGGCAGGTGGGGGGTATAATTCACCCCTCCACTTT. Protein sequence: CASSLAGGGYNSPLHF.

The CDR3 reads CASGQKSSPQDTQYF. In nucleotides, the CDR3 is TGTGCCAGCGGACAAAAGAGCTCCCCGCAGGATACGCAGTATTTT. J is TRBJ2-3 and V is TRBV27, with D possibly being TRBD1 (5 bases). Trimming took 8 bases from V and 6 from J, leaving 21 bases between them. Germline V gene lookup returns CDR1 MNHEY and CDR2 SMNVEV (reference sequence). The CDR3 covers 15 residues.

This clonotype was counted only a few times. The chain has TRBV9 and TRBJ2-5; 7 bases agree with TRBD1. This CDR3 spans 19 amino acids. J lost 0 bases, V lost 3 bases, and 17 bases had no gene match. Germline V lookup: CDR1 SGDLS, CDR2 YYNGEE. The CDR3, as DNA: TGTGCCAGCAGCGCCTCGAGAACAGGGGTCCATCCATACCAAGAGACCCAGTACTTC. This translates into CASSASRTGVHPYQETQYF. Full variable domain (missing parts from reference TRBV9 and TRBJ2-5): DSGVTQTPKHLITATGQRVTLRCSPRSGDLSVYWYQQSLDQGLQFLIQYYNGEERAKGNILERFSAQQFPDLHSELNLSSLELGDSALYFCASSASRTGVHPYQETQYFGPGTRLLVL.

This clonotype has a handful of counts. The chain is built from TRBV7-6 and TRBJ1-4; 7 bases align to TRBD1. V shed 5 bases, J shed 8 bases, and the junction held 8 bases outside the gene matches. The CDR3 is 14 residues long. Germline V gene data show CDR1 as SGHVS and CDR2 as FNYEAQ. CDR3 loop: CASSLTGNEEKLFF. The CDR3 region has the DNA TGTGCCAGCAGCCTGACAGGGAACGAGGAAAAACTGTTTTTT.

V and J are TRBV11-2 and TRBJ2-2; D may be TRBD2 (5 bases). CDR3 length: 15 amino acids. The germline gives CDR1 SGHAT, CDR2 FQNNGV. Trimming stripped 4 bases from V and 1 base from J, with 10 bases between. The CDR3 nucleotides are TGTGCCAGCAGCTCCGGACTGATGAACACCGGGGAGCTGTTTTTT. It specifies CASSSGLMNTGELFF.

The chain carries TRBV20-1 and TRBJ2-7; no clear D gene. The CDR3 has 14 residues. Germline loops: CDR1 DFQATT, CDR2 SNEGSKA (reference sequence). Trimming removed 0 bases from V and 3 bases from J, with 12 bases in between. The CDR3 sequence: CSARDTGSDYEQYF. In DNA, the CDR3 is TGCAGTGCTAGAGATACGGGCTCCGACTACGAGCAGTACTTC.

A few counts support this clonotype. The chain links TRBV2 to TRBJ2-4, with TRBD1 matching 12 bases. CDR3 length: 17 residues. J was trimmed by 1 base and V by 3 bases; bases with no gene match: 4. The germline gives CDR1 SNHLY, CDR2 FYNNEI. The CDR3 coding sequence is TGTGCCAGCAGTGAGGGACAGGGGGCGGCGGCCAAAAACATTCAGTACTTC. As protein: CASSEGQGAAAKNIQYF.

Only a few counts were recorded for this clonotype. The chain links TRBV12-3 or TRBV12-4 to TRBJ2-2; TRBD2 might be the D (5 bases). V lost 5 bases and J lost 6, with 7 bases in between. The CDR3 length is 12 residues. The CDR3 loop is CASSPRAGELFF. The CDR3 DNA reads as TGTGCCAGCAGTCCGAGGGCCGGGGAGCTGTTTTTT.

The V and J genes are TRBV7-8 and TRBJ2-2; 11 nucleotides align to TRBD2. Germline V lookup: CDR1 SGHVS, CDR2 FQNEAQ. The CDR3 is made up of 16 amino acids. After removal of 5 bases from V and 1 base from J, the junction contained 3 bases not matched to a gene. The CDR3 loop reads CASSLGLAGNTGELFF. The CDR3 nucleotides are TGTGCCAGCAGCCTTGGACTAGCGGGGAACACCGGGGAGCTGTTTTTT.

This clonotype was counted between two and nine times. The rearrangement uses TRBV2 and TRBJ2-1; D may be TRBD2 (7 bases). CDR3 length: 15 residues. V lost 10 bases, J lost 4 bases, and 20 bases lay in between. Germline CDR1 SNHLY, CDR2 FYNNEI. Here the CDR3 DNA reads TGTGCCACCCCGAAGGGGGGGGGCGCGTACAATGAGCAGTTCTTC. Protein sequence: CATPKGGGAYNEQFF.

This sequence joins TRBV7-6 and TRBJ2-2, with D perhaps TRBD1 or TRBD2 (6 bases each). Trimming shortened V by 6 bases and J by 4 bases, and 18 bases separated the two germline ends. The CDR3 runs 16 residues. The germline V gene has CDR1 SGHVS and CDR2 FNYEAQ. CDR3 sequence: CASRLVRGARTGELFF. The CDR3, as DNA: TGTGCCAGCAGACTTGTAAGGGGGGCTCGCACCGGGGAGCTGTTTTTT.

The CDR3 DNA sequence: TGTGCCAGTAGTGTGGCGGGACAGGGATCCGGGGAGCTGTTTTTT. This encodes CASSVAGQGSGELFF. The chain has TRBV19 and TRBJ2-2; 9 bases are shared with TRBD1. The CDR3 length is 15 residues. The germline V gene has CDR1 LNHDA and CDR2 SQIVND (reference sequence). J lost 6 bases, V lost 5 bases, and 7 bases had no gene match.

The V gene is TRBV6-1, the J gene TRBJ2-5; D might be TRBD1 (5 bases). Germline CDR1 reads MNHNS; CDR2 reads SASEGT. V lost 6 bases, J lost 1 base, and 15 bases lay in between. The CDR3 has 15 residues. The CDR3 protein is CASSGLRVFQETQYF. In nucleotides, the CDR3 is TGTGCCAGCAGCGGCCTCAGGGTCTTCCAAGAGACCCAGTACTTC.